This T cell receptor (beta chain) was sequenced during a study of blood T cell repertoires in COVID-19. Method: immunoSEQ multiplex PCR; TCRdb's copy keeps in-frame clones and lacks some. The sample contains tens of thousands of clones, about 90% of which appear only once. The CDR3 length is 11 residues. Per the germline V gene, CDR1 is DFQATT and CDR2 is SNEGSKA (reference sequence). What was sequenced was peripheral blood. The gene calls are TRBV20-1 and TRBJ1-5, with a tentative D call TRBD1 (5 bases). The sequence was obtained from a woman between 50 and 59 years old with active or convalescent COVID-19. The chain's CDR3 is CSSAGTGTQHF. The DNA for the CDR3 is TGCAGCTCCGCGGGGACCGGGACCCAGCATTTT.